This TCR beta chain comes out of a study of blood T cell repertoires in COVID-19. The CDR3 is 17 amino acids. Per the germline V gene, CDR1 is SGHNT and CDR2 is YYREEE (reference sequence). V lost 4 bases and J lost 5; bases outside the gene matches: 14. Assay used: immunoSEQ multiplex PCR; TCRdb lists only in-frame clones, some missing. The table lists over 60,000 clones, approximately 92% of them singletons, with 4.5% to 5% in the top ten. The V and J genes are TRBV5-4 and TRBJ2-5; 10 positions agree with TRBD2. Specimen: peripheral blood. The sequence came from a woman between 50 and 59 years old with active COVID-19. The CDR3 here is CASSPGVSSGSEETQYF. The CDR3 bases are TGTGCCAGCAGCCCCGGGGTGTCTAGCGGGAGTGAGGAGACCCAGTACTTC.